This TCR beta chain stems from a study of cytomegalovirus exposure and HLA in healthy donors. As regards this clone: The antigen is undetermined.

Study-wide results and limits: 164 TCR beta chains were listed as cytomegalovirus-associated. Reports credit the classifier with highly specific, highly sensitive diagnosis of cytomegalovirus status. An analysis was carried out at a later point. It showed that HLA-associated TCR beta chains were more clonally expanded than equally common non-associated chains.

Germline CDR1 reads LNHDA; CDR2 reads SQIVND (reference sequence). There are 15 residues in the CDR3. The germline V and J ends were trimmed by 4 bases and 7 bases, with 14 bases remaining between them. PCR was performed using 60 Vbeta and 13 Jbeta primers. Sequencing used immunoSEQ multiplex PCR; TCRdb keeps in-frame clones, though not all of them. The sample holds 200,000 to 250,000 clones, roughly 81% seen once. The TCR sequence derives from a girl aged 2 to 9 in good health and CMV-seronegative. This sequence joins TRBV19 and TRBJ1-6; D not resolved. Sequencing was carried out using PBMCs. The CDR3 nucleotides read TGTGCCAGTAGTAGAGGGTGGGAAAAGAATTCACCCCTCCACTTT. It codes for CASSRGWEKNSPLHF.